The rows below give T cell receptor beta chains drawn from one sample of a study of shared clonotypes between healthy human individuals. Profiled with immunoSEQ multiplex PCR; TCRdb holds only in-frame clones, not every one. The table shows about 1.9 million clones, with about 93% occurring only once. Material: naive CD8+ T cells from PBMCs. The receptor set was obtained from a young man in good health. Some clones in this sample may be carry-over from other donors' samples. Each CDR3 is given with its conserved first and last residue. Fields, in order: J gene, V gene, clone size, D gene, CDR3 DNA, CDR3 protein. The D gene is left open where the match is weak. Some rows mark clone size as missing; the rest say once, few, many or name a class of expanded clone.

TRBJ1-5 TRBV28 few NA TGTGCCAGTGGCGGGGTCGGGTCCACACAGCCCCAGCATTTT CASGGVGSTQPQHF
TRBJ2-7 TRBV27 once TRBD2 TGTGCCAGCAGTTCTCCCCAGGGACTAGCGGGGAGCCCATACTACGAGCAGTACTTC CASSSPQGLAGSPYYEQYF
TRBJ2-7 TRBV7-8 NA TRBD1 TGTGCCAGCAGCTTATTCAGGACAGGGTCCTCCTACGAGCAGTACTTC CASSLFRTGSSYEQYF
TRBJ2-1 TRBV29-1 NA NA TGCAGCGTTGACGGAGGGAGCGTCCAGCTGGGGTACAATGAGCAGTTCTTC CSVDGGSVQLGYNEQFF
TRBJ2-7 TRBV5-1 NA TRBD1 TGCGCCAGCAGCTCAAGTCCGGGACAGGGAACCCCCGAGCAGTACTTC CASSSSPGQGTPEQYF
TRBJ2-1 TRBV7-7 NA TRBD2 TGTGCCAGCAGCCCCGGACTAGGCCTCTCCTACAATGAGCAGTTCTTC CASSPGLGLSYNEQFF
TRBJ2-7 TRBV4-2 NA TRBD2 TGTGCCAGCAGCCAAGCAGGGAGGGGCTACGAGCAGTACTTC CASSQAGRGYEQYF
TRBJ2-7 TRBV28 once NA TGTGCCAGCAGTTTCGGCGGCCTCACATACGAGCAGTACTTC CASSFGGLTYEQYF
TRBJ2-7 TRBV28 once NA TGTGCCAGCAGTCGCCTTCAGGGTGACGAGCAGTACTTC CASSRLQGDEQYF
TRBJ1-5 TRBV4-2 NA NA TGTGCCAGCAGCCAAGTGGCAGTTAGCAATCAGCCCCAGCATTTT CASSQVAVSNQPQHF
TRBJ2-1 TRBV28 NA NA TGTGCCAGCAGCCGGACAGTACCTCCCTACAATGAGCAGTTCTTC CASSRTVPPYNEQFF
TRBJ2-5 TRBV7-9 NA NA TGTGCCAGCAGCTTATATCCGGAGTGGGGGCAAGAGACCCAGTACTTC CASSLYPEWGQETQYF
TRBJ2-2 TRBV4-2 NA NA TGTGCCAGCAGCCAAGATCGGTGGGACCTCACCGGGGAGCTGTTTTTT CASSQDRWDLTGELFF
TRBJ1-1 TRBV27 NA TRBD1 TGTGCCAGCAGTCACCGACAGGGGGCGCGGGGCCCTGAAGCTTTCTTT CASSHRQGARGPEAFF
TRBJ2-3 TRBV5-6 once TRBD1 TGTGCCAGCAGCGGGGACAGCAAGTCTAGCACAGATACGCAGTATTTT CASSGDSKSSTDTQYF
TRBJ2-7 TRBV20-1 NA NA TGCAGTGATAGGGAATCCTACGAGCAGTACTTC CSDRESYEQYF
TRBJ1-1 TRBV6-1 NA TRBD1 TGTGCCAGCAGTGAAGCGCTGAGGGGGCTGCCCACTGAAGCTTTCTTT CASSEALRGLPTEAFF
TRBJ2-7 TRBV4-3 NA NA TGCGCCAGCAGCCAAGATCCTGGGAGCTCCTACGAGCAGTACTTC CASSQDPGSSYEQYF
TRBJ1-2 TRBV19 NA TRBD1 TGTGCCAGTAGAACATCTACAGGGGGCTATGGCTACACCTTC CASRTSTGGYGYTF
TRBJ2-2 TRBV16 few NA TGTGCCAGCAGCCCCGCTCGAACAGCGACCGGGGAGCTGTTTTTT CASSPARTATGELFF
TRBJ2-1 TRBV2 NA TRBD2 TGTGCCAGCAGGGGGACTAGCGGGAGGGCCTTGCTCTTC CASRGTSGRALLF
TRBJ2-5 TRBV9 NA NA TGTGCCAGCAGCGTCGCGGGGATCCAAGAGACCCAGTACTTC CASSVAGIQETQYF
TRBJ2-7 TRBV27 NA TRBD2 TGTGCCAGCAGTTCAAAAACTAGCGGGGCTCCCTACGAGCAGTACTTC CASSSKTSGAPYEQYF
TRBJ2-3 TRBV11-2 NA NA TGTGCCAGCAGCTTAGAGGCCAACACAGATACGCAGTATTTT CASSLEANTDTQYF
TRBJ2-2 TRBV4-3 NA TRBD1 TGCGCCAGCAGCCGAGATCCCGTCGGGACAGCCACCGGGGAGCTGTTTTTT CASSRDPVGTATGELFF
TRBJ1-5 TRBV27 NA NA TGTGCCAGCAGTACAACGGGGGTAAGGCAGCCCCAGCATTTT CASSTTGVRQPQHF
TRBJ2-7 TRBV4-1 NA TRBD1 TGCGCCAGCAGCCGATTTGGGACAGGGGGCCCCTACGAGCAGTACTTC CASSRFGTGGPYEQYF
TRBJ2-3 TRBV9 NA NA TGTGCCAGCAGCGCTACCACAGATACGCAGTATTTT CASSATTDTQYF
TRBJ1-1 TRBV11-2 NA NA TGTGCCAGCAGCCCGGCGGGAGGCACTGAAGCTTTCTTT CASSPAGGTEAFF
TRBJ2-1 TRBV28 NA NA TGTGCCAGCCGTGGGGGGCTAGCGAAGAGCTCCTACAATGAGCAGTTCTTC CASRGGLAKSSYNEQFF
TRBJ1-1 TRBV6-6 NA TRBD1 TGTGCCAGCAGAGGGACAGACCACACTGAAGCTTTCTTT CASRGTDHTEAFF
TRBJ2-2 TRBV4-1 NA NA TGCGCCAGCAGCCTCCTGACGGACCCTGTCCCCCACACCGGGGAGCTGTTTTTT CASSLLTDPVPHTGELFF
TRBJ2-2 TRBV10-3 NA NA TGTGCCATCAGACGGGACCCCGGGGAGCTGTTTTTT CAIRRDPGELFF
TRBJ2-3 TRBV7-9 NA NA TGTGCCAGCAGCTTGCCACAGGGACCCTCGGCAGATACGCAGTATTTT CASSLPQGPSADTQYF
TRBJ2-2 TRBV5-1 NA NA TGCGCCAGCTCGACCGGGTACACCGGGGAGCTGTTTTTT CASSTGYTGELFF
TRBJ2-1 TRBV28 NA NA TGTGCCAGCAGTCAGGACAGCCCCGACCCGTTCTTC CASSQDSPDPFF
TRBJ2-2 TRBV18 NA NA TGTGCCAGCTCACCCGCGGCCCAAGCGAACACCGGGGAGCTGTTTTTT CASSPAAQANTGELFF
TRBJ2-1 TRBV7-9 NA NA TGTGCCAGCAGCTCCCCCGGGGCCTTACTAAGACGCAATGAGCAGTTCTTC CASSSPGALLRRNEQFF
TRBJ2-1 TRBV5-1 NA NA TGCGCCAGCAGTACGGACCGGGACTTCTCCTACAATGAGCAGTTCTTC CASSTDRDFSYNEQFF
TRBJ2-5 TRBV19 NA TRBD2 TGTGCCAGTAGTGCCAGACTAGCGGGGCAAGAGACCCAGTACTTC CASSARLAGQETQYF
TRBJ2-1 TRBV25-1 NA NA TGTGCCAGCAGTGATACAGGGCCCTACAATGAGCAGTTCTTC CASSDTGPYNEQFF
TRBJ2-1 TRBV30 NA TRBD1 TGTGCCTGGAGATCGGACAGGAGATACAATGAGCAGTTCTTC CAWRSDRRYNEQFF